A selection of T cell receptor beta chains follows, all from one sample in a study of OX40 agonist ivuxolimab in advanced cancers. Sequenced by immunoSEQ multiplex PCR; TCRdb stores in-frame clones only, minus some. The table includes some 77,000 clones, roughly nine tenths detected once. Sequenced here: CD4+ or CD8+ T cells sorted from blood, sampled in a trial of the OX40 agonist ivuxolimab. Source of these receptors: an adult with an advanced solid tumor such as melanoma, head and neck, liver or kidney cancer. Both conserved end residues are part of each CDR3. A D gene is named only where the DNA matches it firmly. Clone size is not always given. Where it is, it says once, few, many or a class for expanded clones.

CDR3 DNA: TGTGCCAGCAGTGATACAGATACGCAGTATTTT; CDR3 protein: CASSDTDTQYF; D gene: -; clone size: -; J gene: TRBJ2-3; V gene: TRBV9
CDR3 DNA: TGTGCCAGCAGTGGGTCGCGCGGGGCAAATTCCTACAATGAGCAGTTCTTC; CDR3 protein: CASSGSRGANSYNEQFF; D gene: -; clone size: once; J gene: TRBJ2-1; V gene: TRBV12-1
CDR3 DNA: TGTGCCATCAGTGAGTGGACAGGGGCCAATGAGCAGTTCTTC; CDR3 protein: CAISEWTGANEQFF; D gene: TRBD1; clone size: -; J gene: TRBJ2-1; V gene: TRBV10-3
CDR3 DNA: TGCGCCAGCAGCTTGGGAACTTCTTGGGGGACCGGGGAGCTGTTTTTT; CDR3 protein: CASSLGTSWGTGELFF; D gene: -; clone size: -; J gene: TRBJ2-2; V gene: TRBV5-1
CDR3 DNA: TGTGCCAGCAAAGCGGGAGCGGGTCCCCAAGAGACCCAGTACTTC; CDR3 protein: CASKAGAGPQETQYF; D gene: TRBD2; clone size: once; J gene: TRBJ2-5; V gene: TRBV7-2
CDR3 DNA: TGTGCCAGCACTGGTCCCTACTACGAGCAGTACTTC; CDR3 protein: CASTGPYYEQYF; D gene: -; clone size: -; J gene: TRBJ2-7; V gene: TRBV6-5
CDR3 DNA: TGCGCCAGCAGCCAAGAACCTTCAGAGACCCAGTACTTC; CDR3 protein: CASSQEPSETQYF; D gene: -; clone size: -; J gene: TRBJ2-5; V gene: TRBV4-3
CDR3 DNA: TGCGCCAGCAGCCAATTCCCGGCTGGGACAGGGTCCGAGCAGTACTTC; CDR3 protein: CASSQFPAGTGSEQYF; D gene: TRBD1; clone size: -; J gene: TRBJ2-7; V gene: TRBV4-1
CDR3 DNA: TGTGCCTGGAACCGGGGACATAGAGGGACAGATACGCAGTATTTT; CDR3 protein: CAWNRGHRGTDTQYF; D gene: -; clone size: -; J gene: TRBJ2-3; V gene: TRBV30
CDR3 DNA: TGTGCCAGCAGCCGGAGGACCTCTAGGAACACTGAAGCTTTCTTT; CDR3 protein: CASSRRTSRNTEAFF; D gene: -; clone size: once; J gene: TRBJ1-1; V gene: TRBV5-6
CDR3 DNA: TGTGCCAGCAGCCACCGTTGCGGTGGCTCAGACTTC; CDR3 protein: CASSHRCGGSDF; D gene: -; clone size: -; J gene: TRBJ2-7; V gene: TRBV9
CDR3 DNA: TGTGCCAGCAGCTACGACAGAAATCAGCCCCAGCATTTT; CDR3 protein: CASSYDRNQPQHF; D gene: -; clone size: -; J gene: TRBJ1-5; V gene: TRBV7-2
CDR3 DNA: TGTGCCAGCAGTTTACCCCACGCAGGGCCTACCGAAGCTTTCTTT; CDR3 protein: CASSLPHAGPTEAFF; D gene: -; clone size: -; J gene: TRBJ1-1; V gene: TRBV28
CDR3 DNA: TGTGCCAGCAGCGCCAGTAGCGGGAGGGCCGTGGGCAATGAGCAGTTCTTC; CDR3 protein: CASSASSGRAVGNEQFF; D gene: TRBD2; clone size: -; J gene: TRBJ2-1; V gene: TRBV9
CDR3 DNA: TGTGCCAGCAGTTTATCGATGCGGGAGGGCCTTTACGAGCAGTACTTC; CDR3 protein: CASSLSMREGLYEQYF; D gene: TRBD2; clone size: -; J gene: TRBJ2-7; V gene: TRBV27
CDR3 DNA: TGTGCCAGCTCACGACGGGCTGGGACAGGGGTTCGCGGAAACACCATATATTTT; CDR3 protein: CASSRRAGTGVRGNTIYF; D gene: TRBD1; clone size: -; J gene: TRBJ1-3; V gene: TRBV18
CDR3 DNA: TGTGCCAGCAGCTTAAGTGAGAACACTGAAGCTTTCTTT; CDR3 protein: CASSLSENTEAFF; D gene: -; clone size: -; J gene: TRBJ1-1; V gene: TRBV7-3
CDR3 DNA: TGCAGCTCCTTAGGGGGGGAGACCCAGTACTTC; CDR3 protein: CSSLGGETQYF; D gene: -; clone size: -; J gene: TRBJ2-5; V gene: TRBV29-1
CDR3 DNA: TGTGCCAGCAGCCGGGAACCAGGGTCAGATACGCAGTATTTT; CDR3 protein: CASSREPGSDTQYF; D gene: -; clone size: -; J gene: TRBJ2-3; V gene: TRBV7-2
CDR3 DNA: TGTGCCAGCAGGTCTAATGAAAAACTGTTTTTT; CDR3 protein: CASRSNEKLFF; D gene: -; clone size: once; J gene: TRBJ1-4; V gene: TRBV28
CDR3 DNA: TGCGCCAGCAGCCAAGTTCAGCCGGCTAGCTTCGACGAGCAGTACTTC; CDR3 protein: CASSQVQPASFDEQYF; D gene: -; clone size: -; J gene: TRBJ2-7; V gene: TRBV4-1
CDR3 DNA: TGTGCCAGCAGCCCGGGGCAGCCCCATTCACCCCTCCACTTT; CDR3 protein: CASSPGQPHSPLHF; D gene: -; clone size: few; J gene: TRBJ1-6; V gene: TRBV28
CDR3 DNA: TGTGCCCAAGAGCTGGGAATGGGCTATGGCTACACCTTC; CDR3 protein: CAQELGMGYGYTF; D gene: -; clone size: -; J gene: TRBJ1-2; V gene: TRBV30
CDR3 DNA: TGTGCCAGCAGCTTATTGGCTGGGATGGGAAGCGGCAATGAGCAGTTCTTC; CDR3 protein: CASSLLAGMGSGNEQFF; D gene: -; clone size: once; J gene: TRBJ2-1; V gene: TRBV11-3
CDR3 DNA: TGTGCCAGCAGTTACGGGGGCAATCAGCCCCAGCATTTT; CDR3 protein: CASSYGGNQPQHF; D gene: -; clone size: -; J gene: TRBJ1-5; V gene: TRBV6-5
CDR3 DNA: TGTGCCAGTAGGGCGGACCCGACATCCTACGAGCAGTACTTC; CDR3 protein: CASRADPTSYEQYF; D gene: -; clone size: -; J gene: TRBJ2-7; V gene: TRBV19
CDR3 DNA: TGTGCCACCAGCAGAGATCGCCAACCGGGTTATACGCAGTATTTT; CDR3 protein: CATSRDRQPGYTQYF; D gene: -; clone size: -; J gene: TRBJ2-3; V gene: TRBV15
CDR3 DNA: TGCGCCAGCAGCCCAAGGACAGGGGGCATCACTGAAGCTTTCTTT; CDR3 protein: CASSPRTGGITEAFF; D gene: TRBD1; clone size: -; J gene: TRBJ1-1; V gene: TRBV5-1
CDR3 DNA: TGTGCCAGCTCACTCAGCCAAAGCTCCTACAATGAGCAGTTCTTC; CDR3 protein: CASSLSQSSYNEQFF; D gene: -; clone size: -; J gene: TRBJ2-1; V gene: TRBV18
CDR3 DNA: TGTGCCTTTCAGGGCTCTGGAAACACCATATATTTT; CDR3 protein: CAFQGSGNTIYF; D gene: -; clone size: -; J gene: TRBJ1-3; V gene: TRBV30
CDR3 DNA: TGTGCCAGCAGCCTAGGGGGAGCGGGACGTGGAGATACGCAGTATTTT; CDR3 protein: CASSLGGAGRGDTQYF; D gene: -; clone size: -; J gene: TRBJ2-3; V gene: TRBV28
CDR3 DNA: TGTGCCAGCAAGGTAAATCGAGGGTACGAGCAGTACTTC; CDR3 protein: CASKVNRGYEQYF; D gene: -; clone size: -; J gene: TRBJ2-7; V gene: TRBV6-1
CDR3 DNA: TGCGCCAGCAGCCCATGGACGGGAGTTGAGACCCAGTACTTC; CDR3 protein: CASSPWTGVETQYF; D gene: -; clone size: -; J gene: TRBJ2-5; V gene: TRBV5-1
CDR3 DNA: TGTGCCAGCAGCTTATGGCGGAGCACAGATACGCAGTATTTT; CDR3 protein: CASSLWRSTDTQYF; D gene: -; clone size: -; J gene: TRBJ2-3; V gene: TRBV7-2
CDR3 DNA: TGTGCCACCAGCCGACTACCCCCTAGAACGGTTAACAATGAGCAGTTCTTC; CDR3 protein: CATSRLPPRTVNNEQFF; D gene: -; clone size: -; J gene: TRBJ2-1; V gene: TRBV15